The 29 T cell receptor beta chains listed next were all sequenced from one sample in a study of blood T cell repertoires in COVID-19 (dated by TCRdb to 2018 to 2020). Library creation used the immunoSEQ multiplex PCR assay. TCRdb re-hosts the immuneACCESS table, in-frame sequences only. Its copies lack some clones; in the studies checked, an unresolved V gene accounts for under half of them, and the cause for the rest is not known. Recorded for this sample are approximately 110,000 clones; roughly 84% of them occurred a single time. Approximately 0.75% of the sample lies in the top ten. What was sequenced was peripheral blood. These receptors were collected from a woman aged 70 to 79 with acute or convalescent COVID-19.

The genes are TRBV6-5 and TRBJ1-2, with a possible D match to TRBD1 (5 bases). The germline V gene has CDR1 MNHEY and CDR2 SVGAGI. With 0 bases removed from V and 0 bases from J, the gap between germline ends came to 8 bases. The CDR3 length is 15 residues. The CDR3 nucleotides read TGTGCCAGCAGTTACTCCGGGGGGACTAACTATGGCTACACCTTC. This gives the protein CASSYSGGTNYGYTF.

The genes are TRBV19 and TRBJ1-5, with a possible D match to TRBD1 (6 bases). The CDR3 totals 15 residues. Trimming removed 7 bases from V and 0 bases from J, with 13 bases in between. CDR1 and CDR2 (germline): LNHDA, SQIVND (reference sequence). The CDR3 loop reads CASKGGGYSNQPQHF. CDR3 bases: TGTGCCAGTAAGGGAGGGGGGTATAGCAATCAGCCCCAGCATTTT.

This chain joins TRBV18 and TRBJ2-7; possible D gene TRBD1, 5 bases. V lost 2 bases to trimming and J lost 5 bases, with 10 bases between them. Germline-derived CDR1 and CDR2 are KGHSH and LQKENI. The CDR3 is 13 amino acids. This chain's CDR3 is CASSPGRGNEQYF. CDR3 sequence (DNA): TGTGCCAGCTCACCAGGAAGGGGAAACGAGCAGTACTTC.

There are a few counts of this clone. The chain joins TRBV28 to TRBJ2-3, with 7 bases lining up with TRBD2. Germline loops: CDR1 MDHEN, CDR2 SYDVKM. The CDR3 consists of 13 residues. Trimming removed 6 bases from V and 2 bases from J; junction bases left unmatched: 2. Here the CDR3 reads CASRGRATDTQYF. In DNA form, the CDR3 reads TGTGCCAGCAGGGGGAGGGCCACAGATACGCAGTATTTT.

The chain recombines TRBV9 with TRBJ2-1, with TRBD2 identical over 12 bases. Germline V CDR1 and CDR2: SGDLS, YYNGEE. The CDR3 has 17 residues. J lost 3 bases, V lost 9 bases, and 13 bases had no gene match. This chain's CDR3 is CANPGTSGLSNYNEQFF. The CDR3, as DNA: TGTGCCAACCCCGGGACTAGCGGGCTTAGTAACTACAATGAGCAGTTCTTC.

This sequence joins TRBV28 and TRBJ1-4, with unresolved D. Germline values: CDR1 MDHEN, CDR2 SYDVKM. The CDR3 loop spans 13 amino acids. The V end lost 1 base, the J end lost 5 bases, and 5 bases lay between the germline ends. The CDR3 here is CASSLSSNEKLFF. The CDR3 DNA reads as TGTGCCAGCAGTTTATCTTCGAATGAAAAACTGTTTTTT.

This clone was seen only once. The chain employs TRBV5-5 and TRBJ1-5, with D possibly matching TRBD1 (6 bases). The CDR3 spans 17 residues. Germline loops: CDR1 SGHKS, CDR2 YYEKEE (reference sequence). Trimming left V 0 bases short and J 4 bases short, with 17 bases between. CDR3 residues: CASSLGDTHKANQPQHF. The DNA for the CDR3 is TGTGCCAGCAGCTTGGGGGACACTCATAAGGCAAATCAGCCCCAGCATTTT.

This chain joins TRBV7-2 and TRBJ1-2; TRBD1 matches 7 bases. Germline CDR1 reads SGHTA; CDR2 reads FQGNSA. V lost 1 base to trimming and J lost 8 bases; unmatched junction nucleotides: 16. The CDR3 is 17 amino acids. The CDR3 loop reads CASSLGSLGQREGGYTF. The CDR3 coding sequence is TGTGCCAGCAGCTTAGGGTCCCTGGGACAGCGAGAGGGGGGCTACACCTTC.

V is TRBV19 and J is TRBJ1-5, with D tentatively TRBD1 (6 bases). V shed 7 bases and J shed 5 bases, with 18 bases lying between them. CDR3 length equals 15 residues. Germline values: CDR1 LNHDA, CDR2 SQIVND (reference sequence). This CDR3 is CASIPRGGKYQPQHF. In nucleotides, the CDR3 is TGTGCCAGTATTCCCAGGGGAGGGAAATATCAGCCCCAGCATTTT.

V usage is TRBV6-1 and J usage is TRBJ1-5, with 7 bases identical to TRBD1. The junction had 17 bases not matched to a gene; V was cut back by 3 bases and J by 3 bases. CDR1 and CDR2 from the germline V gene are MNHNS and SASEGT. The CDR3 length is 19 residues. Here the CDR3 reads CASSEGGPGTAKFNQPQHF. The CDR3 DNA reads TGTGCCAGCAGTGAGGGAGGCCCCGGGACAGCTAAGTTCAATCAGCCCCAGCATTTT.

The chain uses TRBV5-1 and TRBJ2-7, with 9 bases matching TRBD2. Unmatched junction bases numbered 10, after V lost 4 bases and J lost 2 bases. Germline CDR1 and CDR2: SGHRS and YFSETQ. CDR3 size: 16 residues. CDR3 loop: CASSVLLAGGAYEQYF. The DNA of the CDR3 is TGCGCCAGCAGCGTACTACTAGCGGGTGGGGCCTACGAGCAGTACTTC.

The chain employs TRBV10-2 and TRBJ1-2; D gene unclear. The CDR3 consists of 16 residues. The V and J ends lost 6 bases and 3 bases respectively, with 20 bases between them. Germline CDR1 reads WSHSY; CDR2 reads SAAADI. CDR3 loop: CASRDHSSGGYYGYTF. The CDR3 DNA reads TGCGCCAGCAGGGATCACTCCTCTGGCGGGTACTATGGCTACACCTTC.

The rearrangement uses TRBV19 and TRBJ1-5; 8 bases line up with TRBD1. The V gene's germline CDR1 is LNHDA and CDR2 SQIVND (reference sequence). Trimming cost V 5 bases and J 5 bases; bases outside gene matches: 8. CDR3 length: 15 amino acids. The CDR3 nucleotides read TGTGCCAGTAGTTCGGACAGGGAGGGTCATCAGCCCCAGCATTTT. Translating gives CASSSDREGHQPQHF.

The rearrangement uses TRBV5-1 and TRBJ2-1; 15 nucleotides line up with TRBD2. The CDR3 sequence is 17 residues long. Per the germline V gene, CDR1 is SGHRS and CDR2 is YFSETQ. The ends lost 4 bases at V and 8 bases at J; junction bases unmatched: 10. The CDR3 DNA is TGCGCCAGCAGCCCTAGGACTAGCGGGGGGGCGATGGATGAGCAGTTCTTC. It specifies CASSPRTSGGAMDEQFF.

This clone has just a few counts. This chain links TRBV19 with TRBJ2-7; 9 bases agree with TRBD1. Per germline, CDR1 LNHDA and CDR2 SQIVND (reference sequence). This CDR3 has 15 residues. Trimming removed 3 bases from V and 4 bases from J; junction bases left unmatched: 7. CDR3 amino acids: CASSMRAGQGYEQYF. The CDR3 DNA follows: TGTGCCAGTAGTATGAGGGCCGGACAGGGGTACGAGCAGTACTTC.

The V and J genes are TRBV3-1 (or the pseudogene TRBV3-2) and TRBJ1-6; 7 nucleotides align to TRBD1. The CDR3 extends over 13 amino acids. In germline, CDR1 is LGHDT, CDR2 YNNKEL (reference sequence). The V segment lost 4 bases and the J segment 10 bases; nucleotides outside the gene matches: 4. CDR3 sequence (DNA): TGTGCCAGCAGCCGTCTAGGGGGCTCACCCCTCCACTTT. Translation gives CASSRLGGSPLHF.

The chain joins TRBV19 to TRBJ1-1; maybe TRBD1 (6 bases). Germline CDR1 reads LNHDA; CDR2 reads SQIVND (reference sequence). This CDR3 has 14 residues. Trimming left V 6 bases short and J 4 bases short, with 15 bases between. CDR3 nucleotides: TGTGCCAGTAGCCCAACAGGGAGACGCACTGAAGCTTTCTTT. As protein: CASSPTGRRTEAFF.

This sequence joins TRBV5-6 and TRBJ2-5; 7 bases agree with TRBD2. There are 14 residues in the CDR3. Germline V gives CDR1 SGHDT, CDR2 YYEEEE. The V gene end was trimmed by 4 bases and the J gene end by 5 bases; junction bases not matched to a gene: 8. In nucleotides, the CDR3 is TGTGCCAGCAGCGCGCGGGGACTAAGTGAGACCCAGTACTTC. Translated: CASSARGLSETQYF.

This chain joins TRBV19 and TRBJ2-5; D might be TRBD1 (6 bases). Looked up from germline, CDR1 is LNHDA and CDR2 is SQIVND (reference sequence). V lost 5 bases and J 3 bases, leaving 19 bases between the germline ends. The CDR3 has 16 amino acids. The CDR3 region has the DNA TGTGCCAGTAGTCTCCAGGGGCAGGTCAGGGAAGAGACCCAGTACTTC. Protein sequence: CASSLQGQVREETQYF.

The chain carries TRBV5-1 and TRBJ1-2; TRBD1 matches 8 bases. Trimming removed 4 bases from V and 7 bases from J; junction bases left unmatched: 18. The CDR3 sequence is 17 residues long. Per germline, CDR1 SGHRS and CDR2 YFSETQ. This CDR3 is CASSRSPTFGQGSGYTF. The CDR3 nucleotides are TGCGCCAGCAGCCGTAGCCCTACCTTTGGACAGGGTAGTGGCTACACCTTC.

In DNA form, the CDR3 reads TGTGCCAGCGATAAGGAGGGCCTTGGAAACACCATATATTTT. This sequence encodes CASDKEGLGNTIYF. This chain joins TRBV2 and TRBJ1-3; D remains ambiguous. The CDR3 has 14 amino acids. V shed 8 bases and J shed 3 bases, with 14 bases lying between them. Germline CDR1 reads SNHLY; CDR2 reads FYNNEI.

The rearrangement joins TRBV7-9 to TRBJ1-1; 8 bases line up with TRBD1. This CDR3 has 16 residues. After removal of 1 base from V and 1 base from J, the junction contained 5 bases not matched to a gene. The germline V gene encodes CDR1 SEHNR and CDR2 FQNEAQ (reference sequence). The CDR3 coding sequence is TGTGCCAGCAGCTTAGGTGGGACAGGCAGGAACACTGAAGCTTTCTTT. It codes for CASSLGGTGRNTEAFF.

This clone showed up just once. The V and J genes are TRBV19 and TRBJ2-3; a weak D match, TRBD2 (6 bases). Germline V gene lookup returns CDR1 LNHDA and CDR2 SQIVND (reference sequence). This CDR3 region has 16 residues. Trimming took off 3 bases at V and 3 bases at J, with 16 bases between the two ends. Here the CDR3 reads CASSMGGFSGTDTQYF. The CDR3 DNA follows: TGTGCCAGTAGTATGGGAGGTTTTTCGGGGACAGATACGCAGTATTTT.

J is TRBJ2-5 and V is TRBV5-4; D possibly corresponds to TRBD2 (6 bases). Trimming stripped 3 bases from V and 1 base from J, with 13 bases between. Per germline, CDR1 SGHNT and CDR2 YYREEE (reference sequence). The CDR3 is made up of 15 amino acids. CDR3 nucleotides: TGTGCCAGCAGCTCCGAGACTAGTGGCCAAGAGACCCAGTACTTC. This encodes CASSSETSGQETQYF.

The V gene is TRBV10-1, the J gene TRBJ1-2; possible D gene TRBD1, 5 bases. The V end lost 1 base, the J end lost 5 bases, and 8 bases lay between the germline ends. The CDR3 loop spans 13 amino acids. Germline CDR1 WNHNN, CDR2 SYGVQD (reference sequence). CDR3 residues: CASSEWRGYGYTF. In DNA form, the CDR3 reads TGCGCCAGCAGTGAGTGGAGGGGTTATGGCTACACCTTC.

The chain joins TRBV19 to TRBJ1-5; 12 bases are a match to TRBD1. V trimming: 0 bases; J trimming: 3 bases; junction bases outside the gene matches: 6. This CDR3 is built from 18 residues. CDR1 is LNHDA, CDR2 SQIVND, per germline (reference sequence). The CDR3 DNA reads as TGTGCCAGTAGTATAGATCGGAGGGACAGGGGGCTCAATCAGCCCCAGCATTTT. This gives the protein CASSIDRRDRGLNQPQHF. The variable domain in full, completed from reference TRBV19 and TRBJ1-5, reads DGGITQSPKYLFRKEGQNVTLSCEQNLNHDAMYWYRQDPGQGLRLIYYSQIVNDFQKGDIAEGYSVSREKKESFPLTVTSAQKNPTAFYLCASSIDRRDRGLNQPQHFGDGTRLSIL.

CDR3 sequence: CSVEDRVNTEAFF. The CDR3 bases are TGCAGCGTTGAAGACAGGGTGAACACTGAAGCTTTCTTT. V gene TRBV29-1 combines with J gene TRBJ1-1, with a tentative D call TRBD1 (5 bases). Trimming removed 0 bases from V and 0 bases from J, with 5 bases in between. The germline V gene encodes CDR1 SQVTM and CDR2 ANQGSEA. The CDR3 consists of 13 residues.

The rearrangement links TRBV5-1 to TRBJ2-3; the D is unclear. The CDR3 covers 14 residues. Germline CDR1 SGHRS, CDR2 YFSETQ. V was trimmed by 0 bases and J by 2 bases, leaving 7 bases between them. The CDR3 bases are TGCGCCAGCAGCTTGGGACATACCACAGATACGCAGTATTTT. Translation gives CASSLGHTTDTQYF.

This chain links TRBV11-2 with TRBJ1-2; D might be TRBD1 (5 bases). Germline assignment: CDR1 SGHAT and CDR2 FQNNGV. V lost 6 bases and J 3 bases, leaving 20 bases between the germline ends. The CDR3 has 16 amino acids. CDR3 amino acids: CASRELGGDSDYGYTF. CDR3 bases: TGTGCCAGCAGAGAATTGGGCGGAGACAGCGACTATGGCTACACCTTC.